This entry concerns a single T cell receptor (beta chain). What it binds is not known. Each subset's genomic DNA was split evenly across several immunoSEQ plates. Per the authors' pipeline: ImmunoSEQ gave junction-only sequences without quality scores, so filtering differed. Assay used: immunoSEQ multiplex PCR; TCRdb lists only in-frame clones, some missing. D and trimming were read from the DNA, whereas the V and J calls and clone size are those reported in that table. In the table there are roughly 650,000 clones, approximately 97% of which are singletons. Germline V gives CDR1 SGDLS, CDR2 YYNGEE. The CDR3 runs 14 residues. This specimen comes from a study of shared clonotypes between healthy human individuals. Study-wide points: With few donors, the genetic and exposure-history diversity represented was limited. Generally, naive subsets (rather than memory subsets) showed larger estimated richness.

This chain connects TRBV9 to TRBJ1-2, with unresolved D. The receptor was isolated from a woman younger than 45 in good health. Sample: naive CD4+ T cells sorted from blood. Subset defined: CD45RA+ positively selected. CDR3 DNA: TGTGCGAGTCTAAAAACGGGATCTAACTATGGCTACACCTTC. Translating gives CASLKTGSNYGYTF.